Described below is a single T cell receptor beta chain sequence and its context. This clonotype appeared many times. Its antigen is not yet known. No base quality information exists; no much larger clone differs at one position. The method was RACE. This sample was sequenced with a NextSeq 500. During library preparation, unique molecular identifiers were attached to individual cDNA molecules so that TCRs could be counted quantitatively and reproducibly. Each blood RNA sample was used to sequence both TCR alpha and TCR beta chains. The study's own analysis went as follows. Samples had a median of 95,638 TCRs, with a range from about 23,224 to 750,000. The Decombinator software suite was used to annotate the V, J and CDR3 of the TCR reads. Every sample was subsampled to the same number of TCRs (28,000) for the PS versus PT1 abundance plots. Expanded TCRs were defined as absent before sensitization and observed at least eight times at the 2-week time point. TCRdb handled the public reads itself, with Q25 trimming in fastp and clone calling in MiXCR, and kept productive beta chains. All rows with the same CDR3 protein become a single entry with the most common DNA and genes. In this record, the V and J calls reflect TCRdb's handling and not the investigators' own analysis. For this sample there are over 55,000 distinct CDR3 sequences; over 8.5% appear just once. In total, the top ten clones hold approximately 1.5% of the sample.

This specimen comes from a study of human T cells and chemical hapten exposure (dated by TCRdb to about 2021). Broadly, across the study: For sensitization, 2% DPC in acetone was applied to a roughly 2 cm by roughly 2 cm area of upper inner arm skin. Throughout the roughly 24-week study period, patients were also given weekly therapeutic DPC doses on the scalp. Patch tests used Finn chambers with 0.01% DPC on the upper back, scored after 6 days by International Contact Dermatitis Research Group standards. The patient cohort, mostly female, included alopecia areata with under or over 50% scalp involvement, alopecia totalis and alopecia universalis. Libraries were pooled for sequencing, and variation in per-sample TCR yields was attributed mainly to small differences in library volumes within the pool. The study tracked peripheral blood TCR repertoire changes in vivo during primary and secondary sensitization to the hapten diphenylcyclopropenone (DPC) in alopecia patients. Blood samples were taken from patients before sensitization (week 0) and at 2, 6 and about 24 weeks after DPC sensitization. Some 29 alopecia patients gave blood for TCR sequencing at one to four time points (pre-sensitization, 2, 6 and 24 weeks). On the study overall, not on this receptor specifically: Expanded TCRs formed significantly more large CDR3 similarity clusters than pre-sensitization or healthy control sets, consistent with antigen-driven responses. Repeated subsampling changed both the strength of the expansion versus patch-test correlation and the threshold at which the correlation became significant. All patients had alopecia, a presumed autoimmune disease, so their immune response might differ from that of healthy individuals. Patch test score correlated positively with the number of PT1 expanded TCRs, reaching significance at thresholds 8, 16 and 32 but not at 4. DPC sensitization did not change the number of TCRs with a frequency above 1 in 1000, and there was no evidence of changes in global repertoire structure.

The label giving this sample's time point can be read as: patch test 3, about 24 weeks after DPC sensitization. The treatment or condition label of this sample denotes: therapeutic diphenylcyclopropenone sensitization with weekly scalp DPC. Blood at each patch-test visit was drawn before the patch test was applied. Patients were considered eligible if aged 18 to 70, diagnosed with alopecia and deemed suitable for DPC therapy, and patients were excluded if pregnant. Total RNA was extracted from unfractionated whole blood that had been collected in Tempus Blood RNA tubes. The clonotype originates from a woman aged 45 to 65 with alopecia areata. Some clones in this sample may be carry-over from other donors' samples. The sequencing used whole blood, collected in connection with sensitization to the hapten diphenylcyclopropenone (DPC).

CDR3 sequence: CASSQDAPGTTYNEQFF. The nucleotides read TGCGCCAGCAGCCAAGATGCCCCAGGGACTACGTACAATGAGCAGTTCTTC. This sequence uses TRBV4-3 and TRBJ2-1, with 7 central nucleotides matching TRBD2. From the cysteine through the phenylalanine, the CDR3 covers 17 amino acids. Only the CDR3 part of the read is kept: 51 bases, read in frame from the first base. CDR1 and CDR2 are drawn from the germline V gene: LGHNA, YSLEER. V is cut back by 0 bases and J by 4 bases, with 9 bases in the junction unmatched.